This TCR beta chain is from a study of blood T cells in healthy people across ages. Study outcomes and limitations: Older age went with lower TCR beta diversity per million T cells, in a roughly linear way. The study found more naive CD4+ cells and higher diversity in long-lived than aged donors.

A second PCR of roughly 7 to 11 cycles used a sample-barcoded 5' primer and a J-beta primer mix. Every individual sample yielded 2.5 million or more paired-end reads (each containing CDR3). From the 5' RACE reads, TCRdb called clonotypes with MiXCR, one entry per CDR3 protein. The table lists over 550,000 distinct CDR3 sequences, about 28% of them singletons, with more than 15% in the top ten. Turning to this clonotype: Its specificity is not known.

The CDR3 has 14 amino acids. The junction had 4 bases not matched to a gene; V was cut back by 6 bases and J by 2 bases. CDR1 and CDR2 (germline): MNHNY, SVGAGI (reference sequence). The source of this sequence is a woman older than 75 in good health. This chain joins TRBV6-6 and TRBJ2-1; TRBD2 aligns across 7 bases. Sequencing was carried out using blood. CDR3 region: CASRDGGTYNEQFF. The CDR3, as DNA: TGTGCCAGCAGAGACGGGGGGACCTACAATGAGCAGTTCTTC.